The rows below give T cell receptor beta chains drawn from one sample of a study of blood T cell repertoires in COVID-19. Here immunoSEQ multiplex PCR was the method, and the copy in TCRdb shows in-frame clones only, minus some. Of hundreds of thousands of clones listed, about 79% were seen once; the top ten hold more than 7%. The sequenced material came from peripheral blood. These receptors all come from an elderly man with acute or convalescent COVID-19. The CDR3 runs from the conserved cysteine through the conserved F or W. The order of the fields is clone size, J gene, V gene, CDR3 protein. Only part of the rows carry a size: once, few, many, or a class if the clone is expanded.

size: once; J: TRBJ1-4; V: TRBV6-1; CDR3: CASSEFLGHPNEKLFF
size: .; J: TRBJ1-2; V: TRBV18; CDR3: CASSPQGKGYTF
size: few; J: TRBJ1-2; V: TRBV3-1/TRBV3-2; CDR3: CASSQERTKGYGYTF
size: once; J: TRBJ2-3; V: TRBV4-1; CDR3: CASSQDGASGSTDTQYF
size: .; J: TRBJ2-3; V: TRBV3-1/TRBV3-2; CDR3: CASSQGTGRTDTQYF
size: .; J: TRBJ2-3; V: TRBV6-4; CDR3: CASSVGAASGILFLDTQYF
size: .; J: TRBJ2-7; V: TRBV29-1; CDR3: CSKEPDSASYEQYF
size: .; J: TRBJ2-7; V: TRBV7-2; CDR3: CASSLEGGWSYEQYF
size: .; J: TRBJ2-3; V: TRBV6-5; CDR3: CASLRGPQGYTQYF
size: .; J: TRBJ2-1; V: TRBV5-4; CDR3: CASSLGRGLAGGSSYNEQFF
size: .; J: TRBJ1-1; V: TRBV18; CDR3: CASSPQTGQETEAFF
size: .; J: TRBJ2-5; V: TRBV25-1; CDR3: CASSGAGLETQYF
size: .; J: TRBJ1-6; V: TRBV27; CDR3: CASKGGNSPLHF
size: once; J: TRBJ1-2; V: TRBV30; CDR3: CAWSALGTALRGYTF
size: .; J: TRBJ2-6; V: TRBV6-5; CDR3: CASSSGGYGGANVLTF
size: .; J: TRBJ2-2; V: TRBV7-4; CDR3: CASSMTSGTNTGELFF
size: .; J: TRBJ1-2; V: TRBV5-8; CDR3: CASSLLDAAGYGYTF
size: .; J: TRBJ1-3; V: TRBV3-1/TRBV3-2; CDR3: CASSRGQPSSGNTIYF
size: .; J: TRBJ2-2; V: TRBV3-1/TRBV3-2; CDR3: CASSDWTGPNTGKLFF
size: .; J: TRBJ2-7; V: TRBV6-6; CDR3: CASSTDIYEQYF
size: few; J: TRBJ1-5; V: TRBV24-1; CDR3: CATSAGGNPPQPQHF
size: .; J: TRBJ1-2; V: TRBV18; CDR3: CASSPPGGSNGYTF
size: .; J: TRBJ1-1; V: TRBV19; CDR3: CASSLLLRGLNTEAFF
size: .; J: TRBJ2-7; V: TRBV4-2; CDR3: CASSQYPAGPPYEQYF
size: .; J: TRBJ2-1; V: TRBV6-5; CDR3: CASSRDRDREQFF
size: .; J: TRBJ2-3; V: TRBV5-4; CDR3: CASSLSRGAPYTQYF
size: .; J: TRBJ1-4; V: TRBV20-1; CDR3: CSASGQVPNEKLFF
size: .; J: TRBJ2-7; V: TRBV21-1; CDR3: CASSGTGNGYEQYF
size: .; J: TRBJ1-5; V: TRBV6-6; CDR3: CASTAPPTDFNQPQHF
size: once; J: TRBJ2-2; V: TRBV5-5; CDR3: CASSGTDTGELFF
size: .; J: TRBJ2-1; V: TRBV6-2/TRBV6-3; CDR3: CASSYSIGGPANEQFF
size: .; J: TRBJ1-2; V: TRBV7-9; CDR3: CASSSSGLRDYGYTF
size: .; J: TRBJ1-1; V: TRBV19; CDR3: CASSDPARGGVGTAFF
size: .; J: TRBJ1-5; V: TRBV10-3; CDR3: CAISEGKDRQPQHF
size: .; J: TRBJ1-4; V: TRBV18; CDR3: CASSPPRPSTNEKLFF
size: .; J: TRBJ2-7; V: TRBV21-1; CDR3: CASTLAGRDRGRHEQYF
size: .; J: TRBJ1-4; V: TRBV18; CDR3: CASSPGRGNEKLFF
size: .; J: TRBJ1-3; V: TRBV5-1; CDR3: CASSLDSTGNTIYF
size: once; J: TRBJ1-5; V: TRBV18; CDR3: CASSDRTGVQPQHF
size: .; J: TRBJ2-2; V: TRBV4-1; CDR3: CASSQDSGGPNTGELFF
size: .; J: TRBJ1-2; V: TRBV20-1; CDR3: CSASVQKRVGYTF
size: .; J: TRBJ2-3; V: TRBV10-1; CDR3: CASSPDRTDTQYF